This TCR beta chain appears in the sequencing data of a study of breast tumors, draining lymph nodes, adjacent tissues. General study points: Data fit most tumor T cells coming from lymph node, expanding in tumor. Tumor T cell lymph node origin was a supported hypothesis, not proven. Compared with basal-like, luminal-like tumors shared significantly more repertoire with nontumor tissue. Compared with lymph nodes, tumors were less diverse; compared with nontumor tissue, more.

Germline V gene lookup returns CDR1 SGHNT and CDR2 YENEEA. The CDR3 has 16 amino acids. V was clipped by 4 bases and J by 5 bases, with 17 bases between them. TCRdb independently ran MiXCR on the multiplex PCR reads; one entry per CDR3 protein. This repertoire shows 12,000 to 15,000 distinct CDR3 sequences, around 50% found once; its top ten account for roughly 31%. This clonotype was seen many times. The antigen remains undetermined. Sample: tumor-adjacent breast tissue. This sequence joins TRBV11-3 and TRBJ2-2; D tentatively fits TRBD1 or TRBD2 (6 bases each). This sequence originates from a female donor with breast cancer. Some clones in this sample may be carry-over from other donors' samples. The CDR3 loop reads CASSSPGRGGTGELFF. CDR3 DNA: TGTGCCAGCAGCTCACCCGGCAGGGGAGGTACCGGGGAGCTGTTTTTT.